This entry concerns a single T cell receptor beta chain. The data were taken from a study of blood T cell repertoires in COVID-19. Across the study: Some COVID-19 samples were acute and others convalescent; all came from the United States, Italy and Spain. Sources were T cells, B-cell-depleted T cells, or PBMCs; the material itself was cDNA or gDNA.

Authors' analysis steps: Estimation of nucleated cell counts was performed using reference gene primer amplification. The method was immunoSEQ multiplex PCR; TCRdb's version includes in-frame clones alone and lacks a portion of them. The D gene and trimming were derived from the DNA, and the V and J assignments and clone size from that table. The sample holds 140,000 or so clones; 75% to 90% are singletons and the top ten take roughly two fifths. V gave up 3 bases and J gave up 4 bases; unmatched junction bases: 5. This CDR3 is built from 14 residues. The germline gives CDR1 LGHDT, CDR2 YNNKEL (reference sequence).

The receptor comes from a man aged 50 or older who had recovered from COVID-19. Sequencing was done on a sample of peripheral blood. The chain couples TRBV3-1 (or the pseudogene TRBV3-2) to TRBJ1-1, with 7 nucleotides matching TRBD1. CDR3 residues: CASSQEGAGTEAFF. The CDR3 bases are TGTGCCAGCAGCCAGGAGGGGGCTGGCACTGAAGCTTTCTTT.